This TCR beta chain is drawn from a study of CD8+CD57+ T cells in acquired aplastic anemia. Study-level information: DNA recovered from sorted CD4+ and CD8+ cells had a mean of approximately 3.4 ug. General study findings and limits: Some 28 CD8+ CDR3 sequences occurred in both the patients and the controls.

Selection for sequencing was limited to patients who had shown CD8+CD57+ cell expansion by flow cytometry. The cohort consisted entirely of patients having severe acquired aplastic anemia. Blood came from patients not yet given any therapy. With V trimmed by 1 base and J by 2 bases, 1 base remained unmatched. CDR3 length: 15 residues. Germline-derived CDR1 and CDR2 are SGHVS and FNYEAQ. Remarks on this clonotype: The antigen is undetermined.

Genomic DNA templated the TCR beta VDJ and CDR3 profiling. MiXCR, applied by TCRdb to the reads, yields one record per CDR3 protein. The sample has roughly 220,000 distinct CDR3 sequences, over 55% seen once. The sample comprised sorted CD4+, CD8+, or CD8+CD57+ T cells (not recorded which) from PBMCs. The receptor was derived from a human donor with aplastic anemia. The chain joins TRBV7-6 to TRBJ1-5, with 8 bases lining up with TRBD1. The CDR3 reads CASSLEGQGNQPQHF. Written as DNA, the CDR3 is TGTGCCAGCAGCTTAGAGGGACAGGGCAATCAGCCCCAGCATTTT.